A selection of T cell receptor beta chains follows, all from one sample in a study of cytomegalovirus exposure and HLA in healthy donors. The repertoire was sequenced with immunoSEQ multiplex PCR; TCRdb's copy has only in-frame clones and lacks some. This table has 140,000 or so clones, approximately 88% appearing once. Sequenced sample: PBMCs. Source of these receptors: a woman in her 40s in good health and CMV-seronegative. Both conserved end residues are part of each CDR3. The order of the fields is clone size, V gene, D gene, J gene, CDR3 protein, CDR3 DNA. The D gene is left open where the match is weak. Rows may omit the clone size; those that give it use once, few, many or a size class.

abundance: NA; v_gene: TRBV6-1; d_gene: TRBD1; j_gene: TRBJ2-1; CDR3aa: CASSGSPGQGAWNEQFF; CDR3nt: TGTGCCAGCAGTGGGTCGCCGGGACAGGGGGCCTGGAATGAGCAGTTCTTC
abundance: once; v_gene: TRBV9; d_gene: NA; j_gene: TRBJ2-3; CDR3aa: CASSVVLAASTDTQYF; CDR3nt: TGTGCCAGCAGCGTAGTCTTGGCGGCAAGCACAGATACGCAGTATTTT
abundance: few; v_gene: TRBV5-4; d_gene: TRBD1; j_gene: TRBJ1-1; CDR3aa: CASSPKQGERTEAFF; CDR3nt: TGTGCCAGCAGCCCTAAACAGGGGGAGAGGACTGAAGCTTTCTTT
abundance: once; v_gene: TRBV28; d_gene: TRBD1; j_gene: TRBJ2-3; CDR3aa: CVTGARTSTDTQYF; CDR3nt: TGTGTCACAGGGGCGAGGACTAGCACAGATACGCAGTATTTT
abundance: once; v_gene: TRBV19; d_gene: NA; j_gene: TRBJ1-1; CDR3aa: CASSIGRLGGTEAFF; CDR3nt: TGTGCCAGTAGTATCGGCCGTCTGGGGGGCACTGAAGCTTTCTTT
abundance: NA; v_gene: TRBV5-1; d_gene: TRBD2; j_gene: TRBJ2-3; CDR3aa: CASSLGPGGGADTQYF; CDR3nt: TGCGCCAGCAGCTTGGGTCCGGGAGGAGGCGCAGATACGCAGTATTTT
abundance: NA; v_gene: TRBV11-3; d_gene: NA; j_gene: TRBJ1-1; CDR3aa: CASSETRRNTEAFF; CDR3nt: TGTGCCAGCAGCGAAACGCGAAGGAACACTGAAGCTTTCTTT
abundance: NA; v_gene: TRBV6-1; d_gene: TRBD1; j_gene: TRBJ2-5; CDR3aa: CASRQGDVETQYF; CDR3nt: TGTGCCAGCAGGCAGGGGGACGTGGAGACCCAGTACTTC
abundance: NA; v_gene: TRBV25-1; d_gene: NA; j_gene: TRBJ2-1; CDR3aa: CASSVPSDETRDNEQFF; CDR3nt: TGTGCCAGCAGTGTCCCTAGCGACGAGACCCGGGACAATGAGCAGTTCTTC
abundance: NA; v_gene: TRBV27; d_gene: NA; j_gene: TRBJ2-5; CDR3aa: CASSLTVGAGQETQYF; CDR3nt: TGTGCCAGCAGTTTAACTGTAGGGGCAGGCCAAGAGACCCAGTACTTC
abundance: NA; v_gene: TRBV7-9; d_gene: TRBD2; j_gene: TRBJ2-7; CDR3aa: CASSLAWASGNYEQYF; CDR3nt: TGTGCCAGCAGCTTAGCGTGGGCTAGCGGGAACTACGAGCAGTACTTC
abundance: NA; v_gene: TRBV6-5; d_gene: NA; j_gene: TRBJ2-7; CDR3aa: CASSYSRAPSYEQYF; CDR3nt: TGTGCCAGCAGTTACTCGCGGGCCCCCTCCTACGAGCAGTACTTC
abundance: NA; v_gene: TRBV6-6; d_gene: TRBD1; j_gene: TRBJ1-1; CDR3aa: CASSRDRTEAFF; CDR3nt: TGTGCCAGCAGTCGGGACAGAACTGAAGCTTTCTTT
abundance: NA; v_gene: TRBV21-1; d_gene: NA; j_gene: TRBJ2-3; CDR3aa: CASLIGGPSTDTQYF; CDR3nt: TGTGCCAGCCTCATAGGGGGCCCTAGCACAGATACGCAGTATTTT
abundance: few; v_gene: TRBV6-1; d_gene: TRBD1; j_gene: TRBJ2-7; CDR3aa: CASGTGGPYEQYF; CDR3nt: TGTGCCAGCGGGACAGGGGGCCCGTACGAGCAGTACTTC
abundance: NA; v_gene: TRBV19; d_gene: NA; j_gene: TRBJ1-1; CDR3aa: CASSWTDTEAFF; CDR3nt: TGTGCCAGTAGCTGGACAGACACTGAAGCTTTCTTT
abundance: NA; v_gene: TRBV5-1; d_gene: NA; j_gene: TRBJ2-3; CDR3aa: CASSLADGGTDTQYF; CDR3nt: TGCGCCAGCAGCTTGGCAGACGGAGGCACAGATACGCAGTATTTT
abundance: NA; v_gene: TRBV5-1; d_gene: NA; j_gene: TRBJ2-1; CDR3aa: CASSLVAGGYNEQFF; CDR3nt: TGCGCCAGCAGCTTGGTCGCAGGTGGGTACAATGAGCAGTTCTTC
abundance: NA; v_gene: TRBV19; d_gene: NA; j_gene: TRBJ2-1; CDR3aa: CASGGTDLDTQFF; CDR3nt: TGTGCCAGCGGCGGGACAGATCTGGACACTCAGTTCTTC
abundance: NA; v_gene: TRBV11-3; d_gene: NA; j_gene: TRBJ2-1; CDR3aa: CASSSPWANEQFF; CDR3nt: TGTGCCAGCAGCTCACCCTGGGCCAATGAGCAGTTCTTC
abundance: few; v_gene: TRBV5-4; d_gene: TRBD2; j_gene: TRBJ2-3; CDR3aa: CASSDRGRLAGEDTQYF; CDR3nt: TGTGCCAGCAGCGATAGGGGTCGACTAGCGGGGGAAGATACGCAGTATTTT
abundance: NA; v_gene: TRBV7-9; d_gene: NA; j_gene: TRBJ1-5; CDR3aa: CASSLAPNGDQPQHF; CDR3nt: TGTGCCAGCAGCTTAGCGCCCAACGGGGATCAGCCCCAGCATTTT
abundance: NA; v_gene: TRBV5-6; d_gene: TRBD2; j_gene: TRBJ2-4; CDR3aa: CASSLLSGSYIQYF; CDR3nt: TGTGCCAGCAGCTTGTTAAGCGGGAGTTACATTCAGTACTTC
abundance: NA; v_gene: TRBV6-4; d_gene: NA; j_gene: TRBJ2-1; CDR3aa: CASSESGHTRYNEQFF; CDR3nt: TGTGCCAGCAGTGAGAGTGGGCATACCCGGTACAATGAGCAGTTCTTC
abundance: NA; v_gene: TRBV5-1; d_gene: TRBD1; j_gene: TRBJ2-3; CDR3aa: CASSWAVDRGSTDTQYF; CDR3nt: TGCGCCAGCAGCTGGGCTGTGGACAGGGGAAGCACAGATACGCAGTATTTT
abundance: NA; v_gene: TRBV5-5; d_gene: NA; j_gene: TRBJ2-7; CDR3aa: CASSLGWPTTEQYF; CDR3nt: TGTGCCAGCAGCTTGGGATGGCCCACTACTGAGCAGTACTTC
abundance: NA; v_gene: TRBV2; d_gene: TRBD2; j_gene: TRBJ2-1; CDR3aa: CASSEVRLAVYNEQFF; CDR3nt: TGTGCCAGCAGTGAGGTGAGACTAGCGGTTTACAATGAGCAGTTCTTC
abundance: NA; v_gene: TRBV4-2; d_gene: TRBD1; j_gene: TRBJ1-2; CDR3aa: CASSPVDRDSNYGYTF; CDR3nt: TGTGCCAGCAGCCCCGTTGACAGGGACTCTAACTATGGCTACACCTTC
abundance: few; v_gene: TRBV9; d_gene: TRBD2; j_gene: TRBJ2-5; CDR3aa: CASSVTIAGGEQETQYF; CDR3nt: TGTGCCAGCAGTGTCACAATAGCGGGAGGCGAACAAGAGACCCAGTACTTC
abundance: NA; v_gene: TRBV9; d_gene: NA; j_gene: TRBJ1-3; CDR3aa: CASSVEEFRSGNTIYF; CDR3nt: TGTGCCAGCAGCGTAGAGGAGTTCCGCTCTGGAAACACCATATATTTT
abundance: NA; v_gene: TRBV19; d_gene: NA; j_gene: TRBJ1-3; CDR3aa: CASSFDGDSGNTIYF; CDR3nt: TGTGCCAGTAGTTTCGACGGGGACTCTGGAAACACCATATATTTT